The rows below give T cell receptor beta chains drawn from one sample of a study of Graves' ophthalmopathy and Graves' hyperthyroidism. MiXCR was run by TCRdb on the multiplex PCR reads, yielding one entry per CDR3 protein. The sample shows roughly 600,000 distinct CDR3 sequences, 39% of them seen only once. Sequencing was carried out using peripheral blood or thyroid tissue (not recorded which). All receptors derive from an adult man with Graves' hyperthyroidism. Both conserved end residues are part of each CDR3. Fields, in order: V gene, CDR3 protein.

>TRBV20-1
CSARVRGGARETQYF
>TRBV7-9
CASSREYTGGDTF
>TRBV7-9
CASSLGPGGGETQYF
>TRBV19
CASRLAESGANVLTF
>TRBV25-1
CASSARGPLNTEAFF
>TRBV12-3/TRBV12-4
CASDRGAGELFF
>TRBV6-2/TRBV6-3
CASSYVGEYGYTF
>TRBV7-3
CASSLGRTSGHTNTGELFF
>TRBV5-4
CASSLDPSGRRNEQYF
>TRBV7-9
CASSLVLAERTGEKLFF
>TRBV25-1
CASIPGQGAEQYF
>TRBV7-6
CASSLQGMSGEQFF
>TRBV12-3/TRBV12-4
CASSPRTGVLINTQYF
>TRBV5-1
CASSLLTGTLGEAFF
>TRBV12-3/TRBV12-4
CASRPGGLDEQYF
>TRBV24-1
CATSDSGTSGMGTQYF
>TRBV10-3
CAISEGQGRNTEAFF
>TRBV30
CAWSGAPQSRAGGNTIYF
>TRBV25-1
CASSEMDGRAYEQYF
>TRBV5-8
CASSSVPTGVQETQYF
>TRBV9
CASSVAWERGTNTIYF
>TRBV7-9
CASSTQREGYEQFF
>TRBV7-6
CASSSYRGPGELFF
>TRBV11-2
CASSLVGAGDPYEQYF
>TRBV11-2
CASSTQVSYEQYF
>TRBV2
CASNVGRGHQPQYF
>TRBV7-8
CASSLSKQVGANTEAFF
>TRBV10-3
CAISELGRETQYF
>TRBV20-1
CSLPDRGPNSPLHF
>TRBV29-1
CSVALPGSYNEQFF
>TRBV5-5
CASSLTHQGPKGEQYF
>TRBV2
CASGQGYTEANYGYTF
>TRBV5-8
CASSLEIQETQYF
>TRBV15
CATSSEGPGGRHGYTF
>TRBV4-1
CASSQVTGAEQYF
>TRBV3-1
CASSPYQGSYEQYF
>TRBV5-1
CASSQNVQETQYF
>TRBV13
CASSLRLSGELFF